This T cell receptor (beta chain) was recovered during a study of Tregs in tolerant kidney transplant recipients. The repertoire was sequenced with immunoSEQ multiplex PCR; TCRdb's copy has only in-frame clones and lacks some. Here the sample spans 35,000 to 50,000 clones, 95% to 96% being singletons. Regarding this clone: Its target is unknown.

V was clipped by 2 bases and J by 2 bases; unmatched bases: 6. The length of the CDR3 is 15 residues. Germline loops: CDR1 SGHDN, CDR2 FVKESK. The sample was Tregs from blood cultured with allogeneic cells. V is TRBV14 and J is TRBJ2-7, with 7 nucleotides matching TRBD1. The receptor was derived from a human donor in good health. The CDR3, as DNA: TGTGCCAGCAGCCAACTCGGGACAGTCGCCTACGAGCAGTACTTC. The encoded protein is CASSQLGTVAYEQYF.